A single TCR beta chain is shown here with its context. This clonotype was detected many times. Its antigen is currently not known. Nothing much larger sits one base from this clone, and base qualities are not available. Spanning cysteine to phenylalanine, the CDR3 consists of 16 amino acids. Solely the CDR3 DNA is kept, with 48 bases framed from the first base. Germline trimming: 2 bases from V, 1 base from J; junction bases outside gene matches: 5. This specimen belongs to a study of patients and donors after allogeneic stem cell transplantation (dated by TCRdb to 2018 to 2020). The library was prepared using RT-PCR. The run used a NextSeq 550. TCRdb's own reprocessing of the public reads used fastp at Q25 and MiXCR and kept productive beta chains. Under each unique CDR3 protein, matching rows form one entry showing the most common genes and DNA. For this sample the table gives about a million distinct CDR3 sequences, of which about a sixth were detected only once. The top ten hold 5% to 6.5% of the sample.

This sequence originates from a human donor who was either an allogeneic HSCT recipient or a stem cell or donor lymphocyte infusion donor (not recorded which). It is not recorded whose cells these are; they may come from a transplant donor. Specimen: blood, either unsorted or a sorted T cell fraction (not recorded which). The rearranged segments are TRBV12-3 or TRBV12-4 and TRBJ1-1, with 9 bases matching TRBD1. The bases read TGTGCCAGCAGTTTATCCACGACAGGGGGGAACACTGAAGCTTTCTTT. It is translated as CASSLSTTGGNTEAFF.